Each of the 27 T cell receptor beta chains below was sequenced from the same sample in a study of blood T cell repertoires in COVID-19. Sequencing used immunoSEQ multiplex PCR; TCRdb keeps in-frame clones, though not all of them. The sample consists of some 250,000 clones, around four fifths of them appearing once. The material sequenced was peripheral blood. These receptor sequences come from an elderly man with acute or convalescent COVID-19.

The chain joins TRBV28 to TRBJ1-5; TRBD1 aligns across 7 bases. Trimming at V came to 6 bases and at J to 0 bases, leaving 5 bases not matched to a gene. Looked up from germline, CDR1 is MDHEN and CDR2 is SYDVKM. This CDR3 has 15 residues. The CDR3 region has the DNA TGTGCCAGCAGGAGGGGGACAGCTAGCAATCAGCCCCAGCATTTT. Translation gives CASRRGTASNQPQHF.

This chain connects TRBV3-1 (or the pseudogene TRBV3-2) to TRBJ2-2, with D possibly being TRBD1 (6 bases). The V gene's germline CDR1 is LGHDT and CDR2 YNNKEL (reference sequence). V was clipped by 1 base and J by 6 bases, with 9 bases between them. This CDR3 contains 14 residues. The CDR3 loop reads CASSQVTGPGELFF. CDR3 DNA: TGTGCCAGCAGCCAAGTTACAGGGCCCGGGGAGCTGTTTTTT.

V is TRBV27 and J is TRBJ2-1, with 10 bases fitting TRBD1. Losses at the gene ends were 8 bases for V and 5 bases for J; bases not matched to a gene: 3. Germline V CDR1 and CDR2: MNHEY, SMNVEV (reference sequence). The CDR3 has 13 amino acids. The CDR3 DNA sequence: TGTGCCAGCTCTGGGACAGGGGACAATGAGCAGTTCTTC. It yields the protein CASSGTGDNEQFF.

The chain is built from TRBV6-6 and TRBJ2-3; TRBD2 is a possible D gene (6 bases). Trimming removed 2 bases from V and 0 bases from J, with 12 bases in between. The germline CDR1 and CDR2 sequences are MNHNY and SVGAGI (reference sequence). This CDR3 spans 16 amino acids. CDR3: CASSYKAGTSTDTQYF. CDR3 bases: TGTGCCAGCAGTTACAAAGCGGGTACTAGCACAGATACGCAGTATTTT.

The gene calls are TRBV3-1 (or the pseudogene TRBV3-2) and TRBJ1-6; TRBD1 agrees at 9 bases. This CDR3 is built from 14 residues. V shed 6 bases and J 5 bases; nucleotides not matched to a gene: 2. Germline V gene lookup returns CDR1 LGHDT and CDR2 YNNKEL (reference sequence). CDR3 sequence (DNA): TGTGCCAGCAGGGGACAGGGCGATAATTCACCCCTCCACTTT. Its translation: CASRGQGDNSPLHF.

The gene calls are TRBV7-2 and TRBJ2-1, with 11 bases fitting TRBD2. CDR1 is SGHTA and CDR2 is FQGNSA in the germline V gene. This CDR3 has 15 amino acids. V was pared by 5 bases and J by 5 bases, with 5 bases of the junction left unmatched. Written as DNA, the CDR3 is TGTGCCAGCAGCGGGGTGACTAGCGGGGACAATGAGCAGTTCTTC. Translating it yields CASSGVTSGDNEQFF.

V and J are TRBV7-2 and TRBJ2-1; 8 bases map to TRBD2. This CDR3 has 14 residues. The germline gives CDR1 SGHTA, CDR2 FQGNSA. The trim removed 2 bases at V and 8 bases at J, leaving 5 bases unmatched. CDR3 amino acids: CASSLTSGGDEQFF. The CDR3, as DNA: TGTGCCAGCAGCTTAACTAGCGGTGGGGATGAGCAGTTCTTC.

The rearrangement joins TRBV24-1 to TRBJ2-5; D uncertain. The CDR3 runs 11 residues. Trimming took off 5 bases at V and 5 bases at J, with 5 bases between the two ends. CDR1 and CDR2 from the germline V gene are KGHDR and SFDVKD. The CDR3 is CATSVSETQYF. The CDR3 nucleotides read TGTGCCACCAGTGTCTCTGAGACCCAGTACTTC.

The CDR3 spells CASSQGTDISTDTQYF. DNA for the CDR3: TGCGCCAGCAGCCAAGGGACGGACATTAGCACAGATACGCAGTATTTT. The V gene is TRBV4-1, the J gene TRBJ2-3, with D maybe TRBD1 (5 bases). V dropped 1 base and J dropped 0 bases, with 11 bases sitting between them. The V gene's germline CDR1 is MGHRA and CDR2 YSYEKL. There are 16 residues in the CDR3.

The chain couples TRBV19 to TRBJ1-5, with D tentatively TRBD1 (5 bases). Between the trimmed V and J ends, which lost 7 bases and 2 bases, there was a span of 24 bases. The CDR3 is made up of 18 amino acids. CDR1 is LNHDA, CDR2 SQIVND, per germline (reference sequence). CDR3 amino acids: CASMGAGREGVGNQPQHF. The CDR3 bases are TGTGCCAGTATGGGCGCGGGGCGGGAAGGTGTGGGCAATCAGCCCCAGCATTTT.

This chain links TRBV18 with TRBJ1-5; D remains ambiguous. Trimming cost V 5 bases and J 3 bases, with 8 bases left between them. The CDR3 sequence is 13 residues long. Per the germline V gene, CDR1 is KGHSH and CDR2 is LQKENI. The CDR3 sequence: CASSADFNQPQHF. CDR3 nucleotide sequence: TGTGCCAGCTCAGCCGACTTCAATCAGCCCCAGCATTTT.

The rearrangement joins TRBV19 to TRBJ2-3; 8 nucleotides match TRBD2. The CDR3 length is 14 residues. Looked up from germline, CDR1 is LNHDA and CDR2 is SQIVND (reference sequence). Losses at the gene ends were 3 bases for V and 4 bases for J; bases not matched to a gene: 3. The CDR3 region is CASSIGGAPDTQYF. The CDR3 DNA sequence: TGTGCCAGTAGTATCGGGGGGGCCCCAGATACGCAGTATTTT.

The V call is TRBV25-1, the J call TRBJ2-7; D is undetermined. Trimming removed 6 bases at V and 0 bases at J, with 9 bases between. The CDR3 sequence is 13 residues long. The germline V gene has CDR1 MGHDK and CDR2 SYGVNS. CDR3 DNA: TGTGCCAGCAGGGCGGTAAACTCCTACGAGCAGTACTTC. Residues: CASRAVNSYEQYF.

A note on this clone: This same CDR3 is encoded by further DNA sequences in the sample. V usage is TRBV5-1 and J usage is TRBJ1-1, with D possibly being TRBD1 (5 bases). Trimming took off 1 base at V and 1 base at J, with 8 bases between the two ends. Germline V lookup: CDR1 SGHRS, CDR2 YFSETQ. This CDR3 is built from 14 residues. The CDR3 spells CASSLRQGNTEAFF. The CDR3 bases are TGCGCCAGCAGCTTGCGGCAGGGGAACACTGAAGCTTTCTTT.

There are many counts of this clone. The genes are TRBV7-3 and TRBJ2-1; no clear D gene. The germline V gene has CDR1 SGHTA and CDR2 FQGTGA. Trimming cost V 0 bases and J 7 bases, with 7 bases left between them. The CDR3 runs 13 residues. Here the CDR3 DNA reads TGTGCCAGCAGCTTAACTCGACTTAATGAGCAGTTCTTC. Protein: CASSLTRLNEQFF.

This chain uses TRBV7-8 with TRBJ1-2; 7 bases match TRBD1. The CDR3 covers 16 residues. Germline V gives CDR1 SGHVS, CDR2 FQNEAQ. Trimming took 5 bases from V and 0 from J; bases not matched to a gene: 9. The CDR3 loop is CASSLTGTASNYGYTF. CDR3 bases: TGTGCCAGCAGCCTCACGGGGACAGCTTCTAACTATGGCTACACCTTC.

This chain's CDR3 is CATSRRQGRTEAFF. The CDR3 DNA is TGTGCCACCAGCAGAAGACAGGGGAGGACTGAAGCTTTCTTT. V and J are TRBV15 and TRBJ1-1; 8 bases map to TRBD1. V was clipped by 2 bases and J by 5 bases; unmatched bases: 4. CDR3 length: 14 amino acids. The germline gives CDR1 LNHNV, CDR2 YYDKDF (reference sequence). Full variable domain (outside the CDR3, taken from reference TRBV15 and TRBJ1-1): DAMVIQNPRYQVTQFGKPVTLSCSQTLNHNVMYWYQQKSSQAPKLLFHYYDKDFNNEADTPDNFQSRRPNTSFCFLDIRSPGLGDTAMYLCATSRRQGRTEAFFGQGTRLTVV.

The CDR3 coding sequence is TGTGCCAGCAGTTACGAGGAGACCCAGTACTTC. Its protein is CASSYEETQYF. The rearrangement links TRBV6-5 to TRBJ2-5; the D is unclear. Trimming removed 2 bases from V and 5 bases from J, with 3 bases in between. Germline V gene data show CDR1 as MNHEY and CDR2 as SVGAGI. The CDR3 spans 11 residues.

The CDR3 coding sequence is TGTGCCAGCAGTTTAAGCGGCAGGTCGGTCAACTATGGCTACACCTTC. It encodes CASSLSGRSVNYGYTF. V and J are TRBV27 and TRBJ1-2, with no clear D. The CDR3 loop spans 16 amino acids. From germline, CDR1 is MNHEY and CDR2 SMNVEV (reference sequence). Trimming took 2 bases from V and 2 from J, leaving 15 bases between them.

The CDR3 is CASSAAGAFGTEAFF. CDR3 nucleotide sequence: TGTGCCAGCAGCGCCGCAGGGGCCTTCGGCACTGAAGCTTTCTTT. V gene TRBV9 combines with J gene TRBJ1-1, with D tentatively TRBD1 (6 bases). This CDR3 is 15 amino acids long. Trimming shortened V by 3 bases and J by 4 bases, and 16 bases separated the two germline ends. Germline CDR1 reads SGDLS; CDR2 reads YYNGEE. The whole variable domain, filled in from reference TRBV9 and TRBJ1-1, reads DSGVTQTPKHLITATGQRVTLRCSPRSGDLSVYWYQQSLDQGLQFLIQYYNGEERAKGNILERFSAQQFPDLHSELNLSSLELGDSALYFCASSAAGAFGTEAFFGQGTRLTVV.

The chain joins TRBV19 to TRBJ2-3, with 8 bases aligning to TRBD1. CDR1 LNHDA and CDR2 SQIVND come from the germline V gene (reference sequence). The CDR3 consists of 15 residues. Trimming cost V 7 bases and J 2 bases; bases outside gene matches: 8. Here the CDR3 reads CASTPSQGATDTQYF. The CDR3 nucleotides are TGTGCCAGTACCCCGAGTCAGGGGGCCACAGATACGCAGTATTTT. Full variable domain (outside the CDR3, taken from reference TRBV19 and TRBJ2-3): DGGITQSPKYLFRKEGQNVTLSCEQNLNHDAMYWYRQDPGQGLRLIYYSQIVNDFQKGDIAEGYSVSREKKESFPLTVTSAQKNPTAFYLCASTPSQGATDTQYFGPGTRLTVL.

This clone occurred once. The chain recombines TRBV6-5 with TRBJ2-1; TRBD2 matches at 8 bases. Germline CDR1 MNHEY, CDR2 SVGAGI. The trim removed 4 bases at V and 5 bases at J, leaving 10 bases unmatched. This CDR3 is 16 amino acids long. CDR3 protein: CASSSRRIAGNNEQFF. The CDR3 nucleotides read TGTGCCAGCAGTTCGCGCCGGATAGCGGGGAACAATGAGCAGTTCTTC.

The chain carries TRBV6-6 and TRBJ1-5; 8 nucleotides agree with TRBD1. The CDR3 spans 15 residues. With V trimmed by 4 bases and J by 5 bases, 7 bases remained unmatched. Germline-derived CDR1 and CDR2 are MNHNY and SVGAGI (reference sequence). CDR3 sequence reads: CASSSGQGNDQPQHF. For the CDR3, the DNA is TGTGCCAGCAGTTCAGGACAGGGTAATGATCAGCCCCAGCATTTT.

This chain connects TRBV6-5 to TRBJ2-3; TRBD2 might be the D (5 bases). CDR1 MNHEY and CDR2 SVGAGI come from the germline V gene. The V and J ends lost 0 bases and 9 bases respectively, with 13 bases between them. The CDR3 totals 14 residues. The CDR3, as DNA: TGTGCCAGCAGTTACTCGAGAGGGCTAGGGACGCAGTATTTT. Amino acid sequence: CASSYSRGLGTQYF.

V gene TRBV5-1 combines with J gene TRBJ2-7; possibly TRBD2 for D (5 bases). V was clipped by 4 bases and J by 6 bases, with 11 bases between them. The germline V gene encodes CDR1 SGHRS and CDR2 YFSETQ. The CDR3 length is 12 residues. CDR3 sequence reads: CASSVGGGEQYF. For the CDR3, the DNA is TGCGCCAGCAGCGTCGGAGGTGGCGAGCAGTACTTC.

V usage is TRBV21-1 and J usage is TRBJ1-1; the D segment call TRBD1 is taken from the table without a DNA check. TRBV21-1 represents a pseudogene. The CDR3 length is 13 residues. CDR3 loop: CASSIDREAEAFF. CDR3 nucleotide sequence: TGTGCCAGCAGCATTGACAGGGAGGCTGAAGCTTTCTTT.

The V call is TRBV2, the J call TRBJ2-7; 9 bases are a match to TRBD1. V lost 1 base to trimming and J lost 6 bases; unmatched junction nucleotides: 7. The CDR3 is 15 residues long. CDR1 and CDR2 from the germline V gene are SNHLY and FYNNEI. Here the CDR3 DNA reads TGTGCCAGCAGTGAAGGGGACAGGGCGTTCTCCGAGCAGTACTTC. This sequence encodes CASSEGDRAFSEQYF.